This T cell receptor (beta chain) is drawn from a study of T cells after yellow fever vaccination. Study-level information: When fractions had low cell numbers, they were prepared with SMART-Seq v4 Ultra Low Input. Study-level results: The secondary response peaked faster, at day 5 versus 15, but was weaker. Subsequent booster samples again held most clones from primary vaccination (96% CD4, approximately 86% CD8).

The length of the CDR3 is 12 residues. V was pared by 1 base and J by 7 bases, with 7 bases between. This clonotype occurred a few times. Its matching antigen is unknown. TCRdb passed the 5' RACE reads through MiXCR, listing each CDR3 protein once. The table has some 560,000 distinct CDR3 sequences, 15% to 20% seen once. The chain recombines TRBV12-3 or TRBV12-4 with TRBJ2-5; no clear D. The clonotype comes from a man aged 25-45 years who received the YFV17D yellow fever vaccine. The sequencing used PBMCs, collected 15 days after the yellow fever booster vaccination. DNA of the CDR3: TGTGCCAGCAGTTTAGATTACGGGACCCAGTACTTC. It specifies CASSLDYGTQYF.